A selection of T cell receptor beta chains follows, all from one sample in a study of CD8 T cells in Susac syndrome. TCRdb re-analysed the immunoSEQ multiplex PCR reads in MiXCR, keeping a single row per CDR3 protein. Of around 170,000 distinct CDR3 sequences in the sample, 94% were seen once. The material sequenced was CD4+ T cells from PBMCs. These receptors came from a human donor with Susac syndrome. The CDR3 runs from the conserved cysteine through the conserved F or W. Each record gives: D gene, V gene, clone size, J gene, CDR3 DNA, CDR3 protein. A D gene is named only where the DNA matches it firmly. The listing skips clone size in some rows; elsewhere it reads once, few, many or a size class.

>NA|TRBV4-2|NA|TRBJ2-7
TGTGCCAGCAGCCAAGATCGGACACAAACTTACGAGCAGTACTTC
CASSQDRTQTYEQYF
>NA|TRBV4-3|NA|TRBJ2-2
TGCGCCAGCAGCCAAGTATCCCAGGGGGGGCGGGATACCGGGGAGCTGTTTTTT
CASSQVSQGGRDTGELFF
>NA|TRBV12-3/TRBV12-4|NA|TRBJ1-5
TGTGCCAGCAGTTTGGGGGGGCGCAAGGGCAATCAGCCCCAGCATTTT
CASSLGGRKGNQPQHF
>NA|TRBV7-3|few|TRBJ2-2
TGTGCCAGCAGCCCGCCAGGGGGGGAGCTGTTTTTT
CASSPPGGELFF
>NA|TRBV30|NA|TRBJ2-5
TGTGCCTGGAGTGTACTGGGGGTGGGGGAGACCCAGTACTTC
CAWSVLGVGETQYF
>NA|TRBV4-3|NA|TRBJ2-1
TGCGCCAGCAGCCAAGAGGTGGACGGGCCCTACAATGAGCAGTTCTTC
CASSQEVDGPYNEQFF
>NA|TRBV27|NA|TRBJ1-6
TGTGCCAGCAGTTTACCGGGAAATTCACCCCTCCACTTT
CASSLPGNSPLHF
>TRBD1|TRBV7-6|once|TRBJ2-5
TGTGCCAGCAGCTTCGAGGACAGGGGGATGGAGACCCAGTACTTC
CASSFEDRGMETQYF
>NA|TRBV7-9|NA|TRBJ1-1
TGTGCCAGCAGCTTAGAGGTCGAGGCTGAAGCTTTCTTT
CASSLEVEAEAFF
>TRBD1|TRBV30|NA|TRBJ2-4
TGTGCCTGGAGCGTAAGCACTGACAGGGTCCTAGCCAAAAACATTCAGTACTTC
CAWSVSTDRVLAKNIQYF
>NA|TRBV12-3/TRBV12-4|NA|TRBJ2-7
TGTGCCAGCAGTTTGGGCTACGTTTCCTACGAGCAGTACTTC
CASSLGYVSYEQYF
>NA|TRBV20-1|NA|TRBJ2-6
TGCAGTGCTAGCCTCCCTGGGGCCAACGTCCTGACTTTC
CSASLPGANVLTF
>NA|TRBV4-3|NA|TRBJ2-3
TGCGCCAGCAGCCAAGGAAGGGGAGGGGGGGCGCGAGATACGCAGTATTTT
CASSQGRGGGARDTQYF
>TRBD1|TRBV4-3|NA|TRBJ1-4
TGCGCCAGCAGCCAAGATCCCAGGGGGGTCCTTAATGAAAAACTGTTTTTT
CASSQDPRGVLNEKLFF
>TRBD1|TRBV28|NA|TRBJ2-7
TGTGCCAGCATCTCCGGGACAGGGGCCCCCTACGAGCAGTACTTC
CASISGTGAPYEQYF
>NA|TRBV6-2/TRBV6-3|NA|TRBJ2-3
TGTGCCAGCAGTCGCCGTCAGGGCGGGCTCACAGATACGCAGTATTTT
CASSRRQGGLTDTQYF
>NA|TRBV5-1|NA|TRBJ2-5
TGCGCCAGCAGCCCCGGCGGTGACCAAGAGACCCAGTACTTC
CASSPGGDQETQYF
>TRBD2|TRBV4-1|NA|TRBJ2-3
TGCGCCAGCAGCCGCTTGGCCGGCGGGGGACCCACAGATACGCAGTATTTT
CASSRLAGGGPTDTQYF
>TRBD1|TRBV18|NA|TRBJ1-2
TGTGCCAGCTCACCCGGACAGGGAGGCTACACCTTC
CASSPGQGGYTF
>NA|TRBV7-8|NA|TRBJ2-4
TGTGCCAGCAGCTTAGTGACCCCAGGGGGGAGAAACATTCAGTACTTC
CASSLVTPGGRNIQYF
>NA|TRBV7-2|NA|TRBJ1-2
TGTGCCAGCAGCTCAGGATCAGGGGTTGGCTACACCTTC
CASSSGSGVGYTF
>NA|TRBV30|NA|TRBJ1-5
TGTGCCTGGAGTGAAGGGGGGCTTCAGCCCCAGCATTTT
CAWSEGGLQPQHF
>NA|TRBV3-1|NA|TRBJ1-2
TGTGCCAGCAGCCAAGGGGCCCGGGGAGGCTACACCTTC
CASSQGARGGYTF
>TRBD2|TRBV10-3|NA|TRBJ2-1
TGTGCCATCCAACTAGCGCCCTCCTACAATGAGCAGTTCTTC
CAIQLAPSYNEQFF
>NA|TRBV5-6|few|TRBJ1-5
TGTGCCAGCAGCTTGTTCGGGAATCAGCCCCAGCATTTT
CASSLFGNQPQHF
>NA|TRBV5-6|once|TRBJ2-3
TGTGCCAGCAGCTTGCAGGCAGGGAACACAGATACGCAGTATTTT
CASSLQAGNTDTQYF
>TRBD1|TRBV6-5|NA|TRBJ1-2
TGTGCCAGCAGTTACTCCGGACAGGGGGGCTACACCTTC
CASSYSGQGGYTF
>NA|TRBV9|NA|TRBJ2-1
TGTGCCAGCAGCGTAGGACAGGAACCCGACAATGAGCAGTTCTTC
CASSVGQEPDNEQFF
>TRBD1|TRBV4-2|NA|TRBJ1-5
TGTGCCAGCAGCCAAGAGGGACAGGCCTCTTATAGCAATCAGCCCCAGCATTTT
CASSQEGQASYSNQPQHF
>TRBD1|TRBV5-6|NA|TRBJ1-1
TGTGCCAGCAGCTTCGTCGGGACAGGGCACACTGAAGCTTTCTTT
CASSFVGTGHTEAFF
>NA|TRBV20-1|NA|TRBJ2-5
TGCAGTGCTAGAGATGTGGCGGGGAAGACCCAGTACTTC
CSARDVAGKTQYF
>NA|TRBV7-2|NA|TRBJ1-2
TGTGCCAGCAGCGCAATGATGGGGGCGATAGGCTACACCTTC
CASSAMMGAIGYTF
>NA|TRBV20-1|once|TRBJ2-2
TGCAGTGCTAGAGCGCCGGGGGCAAACACCGGGGAGCTGTTTTTT
CSARAPGANTGELFF
>TRBD2|TRBV4-2|NA|TRBJ2-2
TGTGCCAGCAGCCAAGGACTAGCGGGCCCCGGGGAGCTGTTTTTT
CASSQGLAGPGELFF
>NA|TRBV29-1|once|TRBJ1-2
TGCAGCGTGGAAGACTCAGGGGACTATGGCTACACCTTC
CSVEDSGDYGYTF
>NA|TRBV7-9|NA|TRBJ2-3
TGTGCCGCCCGTCGGGATACGCAGTATTTT
CAARRDTQYF
>NA|TRBV2|once|TRBJ1-2
TGTGCCAACCACAGGGTTTCTAACTATGGCTACACCTTC
CANHRVSNYGYTF
>NA|TRBV7-2|few|TRBJ2-7
TGTGCCAGCAGCTCTAACTACGAGCAGTACTTC
CASSSNYEQYF
>TRBD2|TRBV13|NA|TRBJ2-1
TGTGCCAGCAGCCCCCCCAGGCTAGCGGGGCGAAATGAGCAGTTCTTC
CASSPPRLAGRNEQFF
>NA|TRBV20-1|NA|TRBJ2-5
TGCAGTGCCCCTTCGCAGCAAGAGACCCAGTACTTC
CSAPSQQETQYF
>NA|TRBV5-1|NA|TRBJ2-3
TGCGCCAGCAGCCAAGGCGACCCCCGCACAGATACGCAGTATTTT
CASSQGDPRTDTQYF
>TRBD1|TRBV7-9|NA|TRBJ2-3
TGTGCCAGCAGCTTCGGACAGGGGGACACAGATACGCAGTATTTT
CASSFGQGDTDTQYF
>TRBD2|TRBV5-1|few|TRBJ2-5
TGCGCCAGCAGCTTGGGACTAGCGGCTTCCCAAGAGACCCAGTACTTC
CASSLGLAASQETQYF
>NA|TRBV30|NA|TRBJ1-3
TGTGCCTGGAGAAGGGGGAATTCGGCCATATATTTT
CAWRRGNSAIYF
>NA|TRBV20-1|NA|TRBJ1-5
TGCAGTGCCACCCCGGGTTGGGGGCTGGTGGGCAATCAGCCCCAGCATTTT
CSATPGWGLVGNQPQHF
>TRBD1|TRBV18|NA|TRBJ1-1
TGTGCCAGCTCACCAGCTGGACAGGGGGCTGGCGGGGGTGAAGCTTTCTTT
CASSPAGQGAGGGEAFF
>NA|TRBV3-1|NA|TRBJ1-2
TGTGCCAGCGGATACTGGCGCGGAGGCTATGGCTACACCTTC
CASGYWRGGYGYTF
>NA|TRBV7-2|NA|TRBJ2-3
TGTGCCAGTGGCCAGACAGATACGCAGTATTTT
CASGQTDTQYF
>TRBD1|TRBV5-4|NA|TRBJ2-5
TGTGCCAGCAGCGGGGACAGGGAGGGGACCCAGTACTTC
CASSGDREGTQYF
>NA|TRBV12-3/TRBV12-4|NA|TRBJ2-3
TGTGCCAGCAGTTTAAGGGAAGATACGCAGTATTTT
CASSLREDTQYF
>NA|TRBV12-3/TRBV12-4|once|TRBJ2-5
TGTGCCAGCTCCCACGGCGGGATGGGAGAGACCCAGTACTTC
CASSHGGMGETQYF
>TRBD2|TRBV29-1|NA|TRBJ2-3
TGCAGCGTTGAAAGGTATAGCGGGGACACAGATACGCAGTATTTT
CSVERYSGDTDTQYF
>NA|TRBV2|few|TRBJ1-1
TGTGCCAGCAGTGTGGGGACTGAAGCTTTCTTT
CASSVGTEAFF
>NA|TRBV29-1|NA|TRBJ2-3
TGCAGCTCAACAGGGTATCTCACAGATACGCAGTATTTT
CSSTGYLTDTQYF
>TRBD1|TRBV15|NA|TRBJ2-3
TGTGCCACCAGCATGGGGACAGGGGTTTGGACAGATACGCAGTATTTT
CATSMGTGVWTDTQYF
>NA|TRBV1|NA|TRBJ2-3
NA
CTSSQDWGAGSNTDTQYF
>NA|TRBV7-7|NA|TRBJ2-2
TGTGCCAGCAGCCCTCTTAGCGGTAACACCGGGGAGCTGTTTTTT
CASSPLSGNTGELFF
>NA|TRBV5-1|NA|TRBJ2-5
TGCGCCAGCAGTCAGGGCACCCAAGAGACCCAGTACTTC
CASSQGTQETQYF
>NA|TRBV27|NA|TRBJ1-2
TGTGCCAGCAGTTTATCACTTGCGGAAGGCTACACCTTC
CASSLSLAEGYTF
>NA|TRBV18|NA|TRBJ1-5
TGTGCCAGCTCACCTGGTGCAGGGCTTCAGCCCCAGCATTTT
CASSPGAGLQPQHF